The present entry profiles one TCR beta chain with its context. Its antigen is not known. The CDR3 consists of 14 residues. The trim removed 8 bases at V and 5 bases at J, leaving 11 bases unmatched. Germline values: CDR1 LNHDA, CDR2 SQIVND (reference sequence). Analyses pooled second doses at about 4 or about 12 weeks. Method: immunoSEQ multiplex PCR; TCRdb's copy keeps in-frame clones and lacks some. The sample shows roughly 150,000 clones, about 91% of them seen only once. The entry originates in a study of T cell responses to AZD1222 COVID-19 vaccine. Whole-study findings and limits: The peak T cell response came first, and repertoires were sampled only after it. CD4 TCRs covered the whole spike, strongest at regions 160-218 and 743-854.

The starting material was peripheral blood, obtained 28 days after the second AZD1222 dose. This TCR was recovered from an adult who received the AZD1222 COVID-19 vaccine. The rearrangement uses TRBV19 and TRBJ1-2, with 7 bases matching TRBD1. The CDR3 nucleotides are TGTGCCAGTTCACTTCGGGACAGAGGTTATGGCTACACCTTC. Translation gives CASSLRDRGYGYTF.